This T cell receptor beta chain was observed in a study of T cell responses to AZD1222 COVID-19 vaccine. Here immunoSEQ multiplex PCR was the method, and the copy in TCRdb shows in-frame clones only, minus some. The sample has 170,000 or so clones; approximately 86% are singletons. The CDR3 totals 15 residues. From germline, CDR1 is SGDLS and CDR2 YYNGEE. J lost 4 bases, V lost 3 bases, and 8 bases had no gene match. V is TRBV9 and J is TRBJ1-1; TRBD1 aligns across 8 bases. The sample consisted of peripheral blood, taken on day 0 of AZD1222 vaccination. The TCR comes from an adult in good health. The CDR3 spells CASSARQGAGTEAFF. The DNA of the CDR3 is TGTGCCAGCAGCGCTAGGCAGGGGGCTGGCACTGAAGCTTTCTTT.